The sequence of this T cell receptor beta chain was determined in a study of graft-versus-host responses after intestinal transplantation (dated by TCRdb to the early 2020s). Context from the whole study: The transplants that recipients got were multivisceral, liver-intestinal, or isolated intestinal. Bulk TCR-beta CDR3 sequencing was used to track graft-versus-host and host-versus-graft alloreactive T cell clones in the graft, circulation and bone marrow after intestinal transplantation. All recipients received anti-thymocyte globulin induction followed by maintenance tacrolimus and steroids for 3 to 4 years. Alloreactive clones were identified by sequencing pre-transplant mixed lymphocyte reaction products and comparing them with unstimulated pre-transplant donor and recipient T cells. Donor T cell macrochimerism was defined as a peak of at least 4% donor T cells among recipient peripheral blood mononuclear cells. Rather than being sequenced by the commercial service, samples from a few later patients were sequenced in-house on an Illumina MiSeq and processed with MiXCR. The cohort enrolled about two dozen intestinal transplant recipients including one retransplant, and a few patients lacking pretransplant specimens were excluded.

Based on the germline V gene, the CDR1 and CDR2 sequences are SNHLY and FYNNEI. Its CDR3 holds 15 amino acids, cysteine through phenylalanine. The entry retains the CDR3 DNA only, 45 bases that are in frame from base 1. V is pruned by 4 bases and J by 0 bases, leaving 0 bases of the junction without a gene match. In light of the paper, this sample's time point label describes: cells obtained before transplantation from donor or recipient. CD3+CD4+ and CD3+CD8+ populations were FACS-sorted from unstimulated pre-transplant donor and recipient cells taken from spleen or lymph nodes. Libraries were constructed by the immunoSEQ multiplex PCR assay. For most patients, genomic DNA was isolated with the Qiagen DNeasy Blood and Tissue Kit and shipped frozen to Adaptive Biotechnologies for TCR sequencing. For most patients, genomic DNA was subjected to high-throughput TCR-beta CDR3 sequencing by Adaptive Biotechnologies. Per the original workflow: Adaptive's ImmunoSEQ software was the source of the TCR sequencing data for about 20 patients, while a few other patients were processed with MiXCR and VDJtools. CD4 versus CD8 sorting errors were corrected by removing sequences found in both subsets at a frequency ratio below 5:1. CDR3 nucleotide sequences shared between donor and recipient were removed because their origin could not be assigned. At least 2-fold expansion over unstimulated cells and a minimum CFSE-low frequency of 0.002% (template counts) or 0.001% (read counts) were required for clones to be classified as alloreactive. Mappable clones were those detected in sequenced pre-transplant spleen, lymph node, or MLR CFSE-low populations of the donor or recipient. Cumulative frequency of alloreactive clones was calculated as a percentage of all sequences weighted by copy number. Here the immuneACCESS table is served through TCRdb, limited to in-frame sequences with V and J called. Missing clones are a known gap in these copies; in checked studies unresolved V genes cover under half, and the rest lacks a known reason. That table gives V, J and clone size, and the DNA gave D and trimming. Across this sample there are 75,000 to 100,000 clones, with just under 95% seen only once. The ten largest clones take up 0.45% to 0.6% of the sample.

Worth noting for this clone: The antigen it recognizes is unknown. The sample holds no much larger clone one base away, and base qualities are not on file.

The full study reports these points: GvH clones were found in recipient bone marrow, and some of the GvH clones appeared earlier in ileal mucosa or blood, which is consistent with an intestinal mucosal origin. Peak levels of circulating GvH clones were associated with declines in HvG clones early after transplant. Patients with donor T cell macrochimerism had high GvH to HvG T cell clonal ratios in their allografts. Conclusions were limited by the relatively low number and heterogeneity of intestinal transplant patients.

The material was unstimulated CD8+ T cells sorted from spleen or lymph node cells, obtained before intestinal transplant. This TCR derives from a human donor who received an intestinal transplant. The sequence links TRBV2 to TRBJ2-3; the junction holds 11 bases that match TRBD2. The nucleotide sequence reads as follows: TGTGCCAGCAGTGGACTAGCGGGGAGCACAGATACGCAGTATTTT. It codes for CASSGLAGSTDTQYF.